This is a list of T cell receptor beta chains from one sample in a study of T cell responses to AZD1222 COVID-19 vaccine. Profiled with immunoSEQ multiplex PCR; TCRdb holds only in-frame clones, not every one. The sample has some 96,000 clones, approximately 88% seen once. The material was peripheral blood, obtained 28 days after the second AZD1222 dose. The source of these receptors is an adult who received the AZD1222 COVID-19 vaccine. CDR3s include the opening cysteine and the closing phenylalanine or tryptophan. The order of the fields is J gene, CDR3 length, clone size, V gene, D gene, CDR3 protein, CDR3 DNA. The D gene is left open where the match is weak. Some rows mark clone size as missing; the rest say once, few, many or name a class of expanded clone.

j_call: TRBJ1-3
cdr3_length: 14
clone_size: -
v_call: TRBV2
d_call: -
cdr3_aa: CASSAGKTGNTIYF
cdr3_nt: TGTGCCAGCAGTGCCGGTAAAACTGGAAACACCATATATTTT

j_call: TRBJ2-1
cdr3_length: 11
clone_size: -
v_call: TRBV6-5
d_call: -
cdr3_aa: CAARKRDEQFF
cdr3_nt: TGTGCCGCGAGAAAGCGGGATGAGCAGTTCTTC

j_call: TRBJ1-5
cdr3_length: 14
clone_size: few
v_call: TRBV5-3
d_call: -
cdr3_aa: CARSFYSLEQPQHF
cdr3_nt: TGTGCCAGAAGCTTCTACTCCTTGGAGCAGCCCCAGCATTTT

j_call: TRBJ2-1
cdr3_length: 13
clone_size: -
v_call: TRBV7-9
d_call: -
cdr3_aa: CASSLRSVNEQFF
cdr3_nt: TGTGCCAGCAGCTTAAGAAGCGTCAATGAGCAGTTCTTC

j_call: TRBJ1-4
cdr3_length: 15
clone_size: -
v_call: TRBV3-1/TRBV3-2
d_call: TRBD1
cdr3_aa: CASSLRTGSGEKLFF
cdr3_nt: TGTGCCAGCAGCCTCCGGACAGGGTCCGGGGAAAAACTGTTTTTT

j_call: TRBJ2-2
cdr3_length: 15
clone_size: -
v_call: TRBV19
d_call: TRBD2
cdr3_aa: CASYRRGADTGELFF
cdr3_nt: TGTGCCAGTTATCGGCGGGGGGCCGACACCGGGGAGCTGTTTTTT

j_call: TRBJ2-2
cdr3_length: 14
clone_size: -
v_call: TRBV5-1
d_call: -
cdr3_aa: CASNGGENTGELFF
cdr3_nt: TGCGCCAGCAACGGGGGCGAGAACACCGGGGAGCTGTTTTTT

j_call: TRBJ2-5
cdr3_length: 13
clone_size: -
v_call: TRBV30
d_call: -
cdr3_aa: CAWSGGTLVTQYF
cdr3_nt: TGTGCCTGGAGTGGAGGGACGCTGGTGACCCAGTACTTC

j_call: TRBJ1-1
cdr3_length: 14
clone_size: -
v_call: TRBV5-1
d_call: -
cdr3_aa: CASSGGQMNTEAFF
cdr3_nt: TGCGCCAGCAGCGGAGGACAGATGAACACTGAAGCTTTCTTT

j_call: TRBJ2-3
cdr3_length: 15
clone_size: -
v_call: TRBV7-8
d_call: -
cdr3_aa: CASSLLAASTDTQYF
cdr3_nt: TGTGCCAGCAGCTTACTGGCAGCCTCCACAGATACGCAGTATTTT

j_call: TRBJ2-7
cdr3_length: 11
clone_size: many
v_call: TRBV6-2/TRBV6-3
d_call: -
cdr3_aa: CASSYSGLQYF
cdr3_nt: TGTGCCAGCAGTTACTCCGGATTGCAGTACTTC

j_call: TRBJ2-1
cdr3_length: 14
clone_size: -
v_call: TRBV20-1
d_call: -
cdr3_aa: CSASGGKTYNEQFF
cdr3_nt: TGCAGTGCTAGTGGAGGGAAAACCTACAATGAGCAGTTCTTC

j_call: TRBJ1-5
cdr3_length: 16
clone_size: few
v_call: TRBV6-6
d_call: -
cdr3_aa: CASSYTRTATNQPQHF
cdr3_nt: TGTGCCAGCAGTTACACAAGGACAGCCACTAATCAGCCCCAGCATTTT

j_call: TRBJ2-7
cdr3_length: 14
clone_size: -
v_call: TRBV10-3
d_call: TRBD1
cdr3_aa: CAIRPGQGIYEQYF
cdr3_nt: TGTGCCATCAGGCCGGGACAGGGGATCTACGAGCAGTACTTC

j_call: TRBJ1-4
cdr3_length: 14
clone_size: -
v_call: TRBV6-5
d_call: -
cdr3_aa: CASSLTPTNEKLFF
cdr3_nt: TGTGCCAGCAGTCTGACGCCGACTAATGAAAAACTGTTTTTT

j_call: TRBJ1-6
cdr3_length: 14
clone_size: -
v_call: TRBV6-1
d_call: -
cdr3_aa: CASSEIRGGSPLHF
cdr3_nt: TGTGCCAGCAGTGAAATCAGGGGTGGTTCACCCCTCCACTTT

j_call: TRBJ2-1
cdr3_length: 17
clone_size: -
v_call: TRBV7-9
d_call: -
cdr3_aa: CASSLMLLGKNRDEQFF
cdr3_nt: TGTGCCAGCAGCTTAATGTTACTTGGGAAAAATAGGGATGAGCAGTTCTTC